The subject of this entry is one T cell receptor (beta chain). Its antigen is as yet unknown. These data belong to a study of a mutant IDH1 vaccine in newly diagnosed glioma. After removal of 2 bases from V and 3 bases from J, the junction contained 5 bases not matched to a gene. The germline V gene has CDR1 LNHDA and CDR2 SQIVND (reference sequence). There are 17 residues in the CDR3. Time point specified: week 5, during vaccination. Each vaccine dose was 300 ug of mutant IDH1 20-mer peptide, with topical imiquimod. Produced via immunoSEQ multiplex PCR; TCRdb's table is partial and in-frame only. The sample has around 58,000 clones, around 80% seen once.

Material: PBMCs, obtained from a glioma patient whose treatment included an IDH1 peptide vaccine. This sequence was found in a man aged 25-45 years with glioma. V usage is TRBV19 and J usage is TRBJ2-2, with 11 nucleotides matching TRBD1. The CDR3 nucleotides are TGTGCCAGTAGTATACGGTGGACAGGGGGCGACACCGGGGAGCTGTTTTTT. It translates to CASSIRWTGGDTGELFF. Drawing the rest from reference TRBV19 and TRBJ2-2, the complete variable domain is DGGITQSPKYLFRKEGQNVTLSCEQNLNHDAMYWYRQDPGQGLRLIYYSQIVNDFQKGDIAEGYSVSREKKESFPLTVTSAQKNPTAFYLCASSIRWTGGDTGELFFGEGSRLTVL.